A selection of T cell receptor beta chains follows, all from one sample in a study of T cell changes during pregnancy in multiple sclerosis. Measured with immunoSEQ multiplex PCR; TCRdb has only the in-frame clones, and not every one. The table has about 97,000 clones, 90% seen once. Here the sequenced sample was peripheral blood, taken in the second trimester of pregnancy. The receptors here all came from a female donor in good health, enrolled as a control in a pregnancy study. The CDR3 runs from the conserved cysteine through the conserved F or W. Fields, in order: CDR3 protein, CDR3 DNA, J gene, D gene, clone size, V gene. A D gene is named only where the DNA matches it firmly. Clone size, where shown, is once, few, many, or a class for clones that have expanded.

CASSYRGLETQYF,TGTGCCAGCAGTTACCGAGGGTTGGAGACCCAGTACTTC,TRBJ2-5,-,-,TRBV6-6
CASSTGGGEQPQHF,TGCGCCAGCAGCACGGGTGGCGGGGAACAGCCCCAGCATTTT,TRBJ1-5,-,-,TRBV5-1
CATPSAGDEQYF,TGTGCCACCCCCTCGGCAGGGGACGAGCAGTACTTC,TRBJ2-7,-,-,TRBV5-6
CASSRGGGSNQPQHF,TGTGCCAGTAGTCGCGGAGGAGGGAGCAATCAGCCCCAGCATTTT,TRBJ1-5,-,few,TRBV19
CASSSTGFTYNEQFF,TGTGCCAGCAGCTCTACGGGGTTCACCTACAATGAGCAGTTCTTC,TRBJ2-1,-,-,TRBV7-2
CASSPPGQVLYGYTF,TGTGCCAGCAGCCCCCCGGGACAGGTCCTTTATGGCTACACCTTC,TRBJ1-2,TRBD1,-,TRBV7-9
CASNPLDVYEQYF,TGTGCCAGCAACCCATTAGATGTCTACGAGCAGTACTTC,TRBJ2-7,-,-,TRBV28
CASSLGQGLGAFF,TGTGCCAGCAGCCTGGGACAGGGGCTGGGAGCTTTCTTT,TRBJ1-1,TRBD1,-,TRBV6-5
CASSLPSGTYGYTF,TGCGCCAGCAGCTTGCCGTCGGGAACCTATGGCTACACCTTC,TRBJ1-2,-,few,TRBV5-1
CASSQGRGGGRIETQYF,TGCGCCAGCAGCCAAGGGCGGGGCGGGGGGCGGATTGAGACCCAGTACTTC,TRBJ2-5,TRBD2,-,TRBV4-1
CASSPKVGAGGRTDTQYF,TGTGCCAGCAGCCCTAAGGTCGGGGCGGGAGGCCGCACAGATACGCAGTATTTT,TRBJ2-3,TRBD2,-,TRBV9
CASKRAEGIQYF,TGTGCCAGCAAGCGGGCAGAGGGCATTCAGTACTTC,TRBJ2-4,-,few,TRBV7-9
CASSSGSLYGYTF,TGTGCCAGCAGTTCGGGGTCTCTCTATGGCTACACCTTC,TRBJ1-2,-,once,TRBV27
CASSRPRDRGSPLHF,TGTGCCAGCAGCCGACCCCGGGACAGGGGTTCACCCCTCCACTTT,TRBJ1-6,TRBD1,few,TRBV5-5
CASSYSKDQGSQPQHF,TGTGCCAGCAGTTACTCGAAGGACCAAGGGAGTCAGCCCCAGCATTTT,TRBJ1-5,-,-,TRBV6-6
CASSYSWQGLYGYTF,TGTGCCAGCAGTTACTCGTGGCAGGGTCTCTATGGCTACACCTTC,TRBJ1-2,-,once,TRBV6-5
CASSEVRQGTGELFF,TGTGCCAGCAGTGAAGTGCGGCAGGGGACCGGGGAGCTGTTTTTT,TRBJ2-2,-,few,TRBV6-1
CAWRAPPGASYNEQFF,TGTGCCTGGAGGGCACCCCCGGGAGCCTCCTACAATGAGCAGTTCTTC,TRBJ2-1,-,-,TRBV30
CASSIDGQGDSGANVLTF,TGTGCCAGTAGTATCGACGGACAGGGAGATTCTGGGGCCAACGTCCTGACTTTC,TRBJ2-6,TRBD1,once,TRBV19
CASSDTTGPRNTIYF,TGTGCCAGCAGTGATACGACAGGCCCTAGAAACACCATATATTTT,TRBJ1-3,-,-,TRBV25-1
CASSLVGGSGNTIYF,TGTGCCAGCAGCTTAGTGGGAGGGTCTGGAAACACCATATATTTT,TRBJ1-3,-,-,TRBV7-8
CASSLSPGGGELFF,TGTGCCAGCAGCTTATCCCCCGGCGGAGGGGAGCTGTTTTTT,TRBJ2-2,-,-,TRBV7-8
CASSFRTGESQPQHF,TGTGCCAGCAGCTTCAGGACAGGGGAGAGTCAGCCCCAGCATTTT,TRBJ1-5,TRBD1,-,TRBV7-2
CASSLPIGEGSSGRQDTQYF,TGTGCCAGCAGCTTACCTATTGGGGAGGGGAGCAGCGGGAGACAAGATACGCAGTATTTT,TRBJ2-3,TRBD2,-,TRBV7-8
CASSVLAGGPNYNEQFF,TGTGCCAGCAGCGTACTAGCGGGAGGGCCTAACTACAATGAGCAGTTCTTC,TRBJ2-1,TRBD2,-,TRBV9
CASSESRADYMNTEAFF,TGTGCCAGCAGTGAATCGCGGGCAGATTACATGAACACTGAAGCTTTCTTT,TRBJ1-1,-,once,TRBV6-1
CASSLGQGGDTQYF,TGTGCCAGCAGCCTAGGACAGGGAGGAGATACGCAGTATTTT,TRBJ2-3,TRBD1,-,TRBV7-9
CASSGGTSGTYEQYF,TGTGCCAGCAGCGGGGGGACTAGCGGGACCTACGAGCAGTACTTC,TRBJ2-7,TRBD2,-,TRBV5-4
CASSMGLAALEQYF,TGTGCCAGTAGTATGGGTCTAGCGGCTTTGGAGCAGTACTTC,TRBJ2-7,TRBD2,once,TRBV19
CASSWTGLAATRNEQFF,TGTGCCAGCAGCTGGACGGGACTAGCGGCGACGAGGAATGAGCAGTTCTTC,TRBJ2-1,TRBD2,-,TRBV7-2
CASSFNEAFF,TGTGCCAGCAGTTTTAATGAAGCTTTCTTT,TRBJ1-1,-,-,TRBV28
CASSVSGGRSEKLFF,TGTGCCAGCAGCGTCTCCGGGGGAAGAAGTGAAAAACTGTTTTTT,TRBJ1-4,-,-,TRBV9
CASSSPQGPLGTEAFF,TGTGCCAGCAGTTCCCCCCAGGGCCCTTTGGGCACTGAAGCTTTCTTT,TRBJ1-1,-,once,TRBV6-6
CASSPTQDSYEQYF,TGTGCCAGCTCACCAACGCAGGACTCCTACGAGCAGTACTTC,TRBJ2-7,-,-,TRBV18
CASTDRGQGFFHEQYF,TGTGCCAGCACTGATCGGGGACAGGGGTTTTTCCACGAGCAGTACTTC,TRBJ2-7,TRBD1,-,TRBV6-1
CASSTGSRAYEQYF,TGTGCCAGCAGCACAGGGAGTCGAGCCTACGAGCAGTACTTC,TRBJ2-7,-,-,TRBV7-2
CASSLRVNTEAFF,TGTGCCAGCAGCTTACGGGTGAACACTGAAGCTTTCTTT,TRBJ1-1,-,once,TRBV5-5
CASSEIPTGTVEQYF,TGCGCCAGCAGTGAGATCCCAACCGGGACAGTGGAGCAGTACTTC,TRBJ2-7,TRBD1,-,TRBV10-1
CASSIEGANEQFF,TGTGCCAGCAGTATAGAGGGGGCCAATGAGCAGTTCTTC,TRBJ2-1,TRBD1,-,TRBV6-4
CASSMTSGGYEQYF,TGTGCCAGCAGTATGACTAGCGGGGGGTACGAGCAGTACTTC,TRBJ2-7,TRBD2,-,TRBV27
CASSLVLAGAYLAKNIQYF,TGTGCCAGCAGCTTAGTGTTGGCAGGGGCTTACTTAGCCAAAAACATTCAGTACTTC,TRBJ2-4,-,-,TRBV7-9
CASSLGGPLHF,TGTGCCAGCAGCTTGGGAGGACCCCTCCACTTT,TRBJ1-6,-,-,TRBV11-1
CASGTGNYGYTF,TGTGCCAGCGGTACGGGGAACTATGGCTACACCTTC,TRBJ1-2,-,-,TRBV28
CASSWPQSSYNEQFF,TGTGCCAGCAGCTGGCCGCAATCATCCTACAATGAGCAGTTCTTC,TRBJ2-1,-,-,TRBV7-8
CASSLSLQRWYGYTF,TGTGCCAGCAGTTTATCGTTACAGAGATGGTATGGCTACACCTTC,TRBJ1-2,-,-,TRBV27
CASSDRVGAYEQYF,TGTGCCAGTAGTGACAGGGTAGGAGCCTACGAGCAGTACTTC,TRBJ2-7,TRBD1,-,TRBV28
CASSRLGTGIYGYTF,TGTGCCAGCAGCCGTCTCGGGACAGGGATATATGGCTACACCTTC,TRBJ1-2,TRBD1,-,TRBV2
CASNVGLAGGPGNEQFF,TGTGCCAGCAACGTAGGGTTAGCGGGAGGGCCCGGCAATGAGCAGTTCTTC,TRBJ2-1,TRBD2,-,TRBV9
CASSQAGRTGELFF,TGTGCTAGCAGCCAAGCTGGTAGAACCGGGGAGCTGTTTTTT,TRBJ2-2,-,-,TRBV7-7
CASSSPSQLEYGYTF,TGTGCCAGCAGTTCTCCTTCACAGTTGGAATATGGCTACACCTTC,TRBJ1-2,-,few,TRBV28
CASIGTGTLLGEKLFF,TGTGCCAGCATCGGGACAGGGACCCTCTTAGGCGAAAAACTGTTTTTT,TRBJ1-4,TRBD1,-,TRBV28
CASSRTGRVKGYTF,TGTGCCAGCAGCCGGACAGGGAGGGTAAAAGGCTACACCTTC,TRBJ1-2,TRBD1,few,TRBV2
CSVRQGGTDTQYF,TGCAGCGTCCGACAGGGTGGCACAGATACGCAGTATTTT,TRBJ2-3,TRBD1,-,TRBV29-1
CASETSREQYF,TGTGCCAGCGAAACATCCAGGGAGCAGTACTTC,TRBJ2-7,-,-,TRBV5-6
CASSMRTGMNTEAFF,TGTGCCAGCAGCATGAGGACAGGGATGAACACTGAAGCTTTCTTT,TRBJ1-1,-,-,TRBV21-1
CASSPSRGVYF,TGTGCCAGCAGCCCAAGCCGGGGGGTGTACTTC,TRBJ2-7,TRBD2,-,TRBV7-2
CASSPPSAYNEQFF,TGTGCCAGCAGTCCGCCTAGCGCCTACAATGAGCAGTTCTTC,TRBJ2-1,-,-,TRBV7-2